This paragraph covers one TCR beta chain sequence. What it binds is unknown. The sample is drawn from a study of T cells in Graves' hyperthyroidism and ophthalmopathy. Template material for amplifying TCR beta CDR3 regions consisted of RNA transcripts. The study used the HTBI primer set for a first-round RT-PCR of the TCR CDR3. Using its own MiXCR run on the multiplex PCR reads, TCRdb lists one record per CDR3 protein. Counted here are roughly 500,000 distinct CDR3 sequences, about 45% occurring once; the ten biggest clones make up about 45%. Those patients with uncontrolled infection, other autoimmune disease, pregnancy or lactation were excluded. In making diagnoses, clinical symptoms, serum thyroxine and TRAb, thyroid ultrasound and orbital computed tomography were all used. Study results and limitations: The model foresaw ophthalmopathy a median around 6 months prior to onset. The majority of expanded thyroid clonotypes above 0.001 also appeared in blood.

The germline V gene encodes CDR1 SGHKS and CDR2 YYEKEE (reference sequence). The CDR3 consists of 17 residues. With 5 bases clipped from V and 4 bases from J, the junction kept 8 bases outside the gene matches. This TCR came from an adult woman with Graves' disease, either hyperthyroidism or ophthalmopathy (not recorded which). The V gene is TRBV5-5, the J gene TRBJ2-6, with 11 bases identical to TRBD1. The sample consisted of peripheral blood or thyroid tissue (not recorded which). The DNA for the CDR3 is TGTGCCAGCAGGGCCGGGACAGGGGGGCCGGGGGCCAACGTCCTGACTTTC. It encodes CASRAGTGGPGANVLTF.